This TCR beta chain stems from a study of a mutant IDH1 vaccine in newly diagnosed glioma. The CDR3 is 15 residues long. The germline V gene encodes CDR1 SGHVS and CDR2 FQNEAQ. V shed 4 bases and J shed 0 bases, with 13 bases lying between them. The repertoire was sequenced with immunoSEQ multiplex PCR; TCRdb's copy has only in-frame clones and lacks some. The table has 43,000 or so clones, roughly 83% seen once. For this clone: What it binds is unknown.

Regarding time point: week 23, last vaccination. The content of each vaccine dose was 300 ug of mutant IDH1 20-mer peptide, and topical imiquimod accompanied it. This clonotype was sampled from a woman aged 18 to 35 with glioma. Some clones in this sample may be carry-over from other donors' samples. Sequencing used PBMCs, obtained from a glioma patient whose treatment included an IDH1 peptide vaccine. The V gene is TRBV7-8, the J gene TRBJ2-7, with a tentative D call TRBD1 (5 bases). CDR3 sequence reads: CASSSSRASSYEQYF. In nucleotides, the CDR3 is TGTGCCAGCAGCTCCTCCAGGGCCAGCTCCTACGAGCAGTACTTC.